This T cell receptor (beta chain) was sequenced for a study of PD-L1 blockade in urothelial cancer. Study overall: Administration of atezolizumab to patients began at some point between 2013 and 2014, at 1,200 mg intravenously every 3 weeks.

With 4 bases clipped from V and 7 bases from J, the junction kept 17 bases outside the gene matches. The CDR3 has 18 amino acids. Germline CDR1 SEHNR, CDR2 FQNEAQ (reference sequence). Only in-frame clones appear in the TCRdb table, and some are missing; sequencing was by immunoSEQ multiplex PCR. The table has around 63,000 clones, roughly four fifths seen once. Time point defined: pretreatment peripheral blood. This TCR was recovered from a man between 65 and 85 years old with urothelial cancer. V and J are TRBV7-9 and TRBJ2-1; 9 bases match TRBD2. Specimen: PBMCs, collected around atezolizumab (anti-PD-L1) treatment. The CDR3 protein is CASSSSAGGRATVNEQFF. The CDR3 bases are TGTGCCAGCAGCTCCTCTGCGGGGGGGAGGGCCACAGTGAATGAGCAGTTCTTC.